The 18 T cell receptor beta chains in this list originate from one sample, sequenced in a study of tumor and adjacent non-tumor tissue in lung cancer (dated by TCRdb to 2016 to 2019). Bulk unsorted tissue served as the source for RNA extraction, and RNA quality was assessed using a NanoDrop ND-1000 and an Agilent 2100. Library creation used multiplex PCR. Sequencing relied on an Illumina HiSeq 2500. Following protocols modified from ARM-PCR, the researchers constructed TCRbeta libraries through three rounds of nested PCR with primers (Table S4). TCRdb redid the processing of the public reads, applying fastp at Q25 and MiXCR, and retained in-frame beta chains. Rows merge per CDR3 protein into single entries with the most common DNA and genes. The sample table holds tens of thousands of distinct CDR3 sequences, of which about 72% were seen once. The top ten hold approximately 16% of the sample. The sample comprised lung tumor tissue. The source is a man in his 60s with non-small cell lung cancer.

With respect to this clonotype: One junction end does not reproduce the germline sequence, and a read error may be involved. The gene calls are TRBV11-3 and TRBJ2-2; 8 bases are a match to TRBD2. The germline V gene has CDR1 SGHNT and CDR2 YENEEA. The length of the CDR3 is 15 residues. CDR3 sequence (DNA): TGTGCCAGCAGTCCACGACTAGCGATGTTCGGGGAGCTGTTCTTT. Translating it yields CASSPRLAMFGELFF. The entire variable domain, with the rest obtained from reference TRBV11-3 and TRBJ2-2, is as follows: EAGVVQSPRYKIIEKKQPVAFWCNPISGHNTLYWYLQNLGQGPELLIRYENEEAVDDSQLPKDRFSAERLKGVDSTLKIQPAELGDSAVYLCASSPRLAMFGELFFGEGSRLTVL.

V and J are TRBV11-1 and TRBJ1-1; D might be TRBD1 (5 bases). V was cut by 11 bases and J by 3 bases, with 19 bases left in between. This CDR3 has 14 amino acids. Germline V gives CDR1 SGHAT, CDR2 FQDESV (reference sequence). In nucleotides, the CDR3 is TGTGCCGCCGTGGGAGGGGCCACGGACACTGAAGCTTTCTTT. This translates into CAAVGGATDTEAFF.

This clonotype has a count of ten or more. V usage is TRBV6-2 or TRBV6-3 and J usage is TRBJ2-1; 7 bases agree with TRBD1. CDR1 MNHEY and CDR2 SVGEGT come from the germline V gene. V was clipped by 5 bases and J by 13 bases; unmatched bases: 11. The CDR3 loop spans 13 amino acids. The DNA of the CDR3 is TGTGCCAGCAGTACGGGGAGTCGACAGGGACAGTTCTTC. Protein sequence: CASSTGSRQGQFF.

The chain employs TRBV12-3 or TRBV12-4 and TRBJ2-5, with 8 bases matching TRBD2. The CDR3 runs to 15 residues. V shed 8 bases, J shed 5 bases, and the junction held 13 bases outside the gene matches. The chain's CDR3 is CASPDTGLVLETQYF. The DNA of the CDR3 is TGTGCCAGCCCGGATACGGGACTAGTGTTGGAGACCCAGTACTTC.

About this clonotype: A much larger clone lies a single base off, so this may be a read error. The chain carries TRBV28 and TRBJ2-5; D gene unclear. The CDR3 runs 12 residues. CDR1 MDHEN and CDR2 SYDVKM come from the germline V gene. CDR3 bases: TGTGCCAGCAGTTCCAGCATCCTCACCAACCTCTTC. It codes for CASSSSILTNLF.

This clonotype came up once. At one of its ends the junction is not consistent with the germline gene, which may arise from a read error. The rearrangement joins TRBV29-1 to TRBJ2-1; D is possibly TRBD1 (5 bases). Per the germline V gene, CDR1 is SQVTM and CDR2 is ANQGSEA. The CDR3 is made up of 15 amino acids. The CDR3 DNA sequence: TGCGGCGTTGGGGCATCTAGTGGGGATTACAATGAGCAGTTCTTC. This translates into CGVGASSGDYNEQFF.

V and J are TRBV2 and TRBJ1-5; 10 bases align to TRBD1. The CDR3 extends over 16 amino acids. Germline V gene sequence: CDR1 SNHLY, CDR2 FYNNEI. The V segment lost 2 bases and the J segment 3 bases; nucleotides outside the gene matches: 4. CDR3 DNA: TGTGCCAGCAGTGAAAGACAGGGGGCCTCCAATCAGCCCCAGCATTTT. Protein sequence: CASSERQGASNQPQHF.

A note on this clonotype: A much larger clonotype is one base distant, so this may be a read error. Lacking the conserved final phenylalanine or tryptophan, this CDR3 likely reflects a read error. The chain is built from TRBV6-5 and TRBJ1-1, with 10 bases aligning to TRBD1. The trim removed 4 bases at V and 4 bases at J, leaving 3 bases unmatched. Germline CDR1 MNHEY, CDR2 SVGAGI. This CDR3 spans 14 amino acids. The CDR3 DNA sequence: TGTGCCAGCAGTTCCAGGACAGGGGGCACTGAAGCTTTCCTT. Translation: CASSSRTGGTEAFL.

This sequence joins TRBV11-3 and TRBJ2-6; D not certain. Germline loops: CDR1 SGHNT, CDR2 YENEEA. This CDR3 comprises 15 residues. The CDR3 sequence is CASCQQCSGANVLTF. CDR3 in DNA: TGTGCTAGCTGCCAACAGTGTTCTGGGGCCAACGTCCTGACTTTC.

Note on this clonotype: A much larger clone differs by one base, so this may be a read error. This chain uses TRBV5-4 with TRBJ2-6; D unclear. The CDR3 covers 16 residues. V lost 6 bases and J 0 bases, leaving 13 bases between the germline ends. Per the germline V gene, CDR1 is SGHNT and CDR2 is YYREEE (reference sequence). The DNA for the CDR3 is TGTGCCAGCAACTGGAATAGCATCTCTGGGGCCAACGTCCTGACTTTC. This sequence encodes CASNWNSISGANVLTF.

A note on this clonotype: A much larger clone lies one base from this, so it may be a read error. This rearrangement joins TRBV7-9 to TRBJ2-7; TRBD1 might be the D (5 bases). The V gene's germline CDR1 is SEHNR and CDR2 FQNEAQ (reference sequence). This CDR3 has 12 amino acids. Trimming pared 7 bases from V and 4 bases from J, leaving 11 bases between. CDR3 loop: CASISDTYEQYF. The DNA for the CDR3 is TGTGCCAGCATCTCGGACACTTACGAGCAGTACTTC. The entire variable domain, with the rest obtained from reference TRBV7-9 and TRBJ2-7, is as follows: DTGVSQNPRHKITKRGQNVTFRCDPISEHNRLYWYRQTLGQGPEFLTYFQNEAQLEKSRLLSDRFSAERPKGSFSTLEIQRTEQGDSAMYLCASISDTYEQYFGPGTRLTVT.

Regarding this clonotype: This may be a read error, as it is one base from a much larger clone. This rearrangement joins TRBV12-3 or TRBV12-4 to TRBJ1-6, with 8 nucleotides matching TRBD1. CDR3 length: 15 residues. The CDR3 protein is CASGLWGQDDSPLHF. The DNA of the CDR3 is TGTGCCAGCGGTTTATGGGGACAGGACGATTCACCCCTCCACTTT.

In the case of this clonotype: This may arise from a read error, as a much more abundant clone is one base away. The chain joins TRBV20-1 to TRBJ1-1; no clear D. The CDR3 is 14 residues long. Per the germline V gene, CDR1 is DFQATT and CDR2 is SNEGSKA (reference sequence). Trimming took 3 bases from V and 2 from J, leaving 13 bases between them. The CDR3 here is CSARGLGHNTEAFF. The CDR3 nucleotides are TGCAGTGCTAGGGGTTTAGGCCATAACACTGAAGCTTTCTTT.

In the case of this clonotype: The junction shows a germline mismatch at one end, possibly a read error. The rearrangement links TRBV4-1 to TRBJ2-7, with D possibly being TRBD2 (6 bases). Germline V gives CDR1 MGHRA, CDR2 YSYEKL. The CDR3 is 15 residues long. This CDR3 reads CVSSQPVGGPYEQYF. The CDR3, as DNA: TGCGTCAGCAGCCAACCGGTCGGGGGACCCTACGAGCAGTACTTC.

To note about this clonotype: The conserved phenylalanine or tryptophan is not found at the CDR3 terminus, so this likely reflects a read error. V usage is TRBV6-1 and J usage is TRBJ1-6, with 8 nucleotides matching TRBD1. The CDR3 totals 16 residues. Germline CDR1 MNHNS, CDR2 SASEGT. Unmatched junction bases numbered 13, after V lost 2 bases and J lost 13 bases. The CDR3, as DNA: TGTGCCAGCAGTGAAACAGGGGGAACAGCGATCGCTCCCCTCCACTTA. Translation: CASSETGGTAIAPLHL.

Concerning this clonotype: The junction departs from the called germline gene at one end, perhaps through a read error. The J gene is TRBJ1-2, the V gene TRBV12-3 or TRBV12-4; D remains unclear. CDR3 length equals 11 residues. The CDR3 reads CVSLPSGGYTF. DNA of the CDR3: TGTGTCAGCCTACCGTCGGGGGGCTACACCTTC.

The chain carries TRBV5-6 and TRBJ1-5; D is possibly TRBD1 (5 bases). The V and J ends lost 1 base and 7 bases respectively, with 12 bases between them. There are 14 residues in the CDR3. The germline V gene encodes CDR1 SGHDT and CDR2 YYEEEE. CDR3 sequence reads: CASSLRDPGQPQHF. CDR3 DNA: TGTGCCAGCAGCTTGAGGGACCCGGGGCAGCCCCAGCATTTT.

In the case of this clonotype: A read error may account for a junction end that differs from germline. The chain has TRBV2 and TRBJ2-3; TRBD2 might be the D (7 bases). CDR3 length: 13 residues. Germline-derived CDR1 and CDR2 are SNHLY and FYNNEI. Written as DNA, the CDR3 is TGTGCCAGCAGGGAGGGGGGGGCAGATACGCGGTATTTT. The encoded protein is CASREGGADTRYF.